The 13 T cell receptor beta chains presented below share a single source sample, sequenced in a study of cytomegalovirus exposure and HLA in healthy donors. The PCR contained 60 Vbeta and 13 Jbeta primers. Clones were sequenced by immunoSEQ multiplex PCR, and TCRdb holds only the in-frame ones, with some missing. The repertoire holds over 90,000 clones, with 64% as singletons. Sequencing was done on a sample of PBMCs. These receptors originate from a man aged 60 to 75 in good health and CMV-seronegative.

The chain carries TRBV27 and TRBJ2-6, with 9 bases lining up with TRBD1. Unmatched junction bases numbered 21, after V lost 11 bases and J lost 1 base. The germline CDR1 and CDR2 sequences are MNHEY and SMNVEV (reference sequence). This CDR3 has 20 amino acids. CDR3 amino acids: CAVDRGQGLEGSSGANVLTF. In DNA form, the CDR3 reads TGTGCCGTCGATCGGGGACAGGGTTTGGAAGGGAGTTCTGGGGCCAACGTCCTGACTTTC.

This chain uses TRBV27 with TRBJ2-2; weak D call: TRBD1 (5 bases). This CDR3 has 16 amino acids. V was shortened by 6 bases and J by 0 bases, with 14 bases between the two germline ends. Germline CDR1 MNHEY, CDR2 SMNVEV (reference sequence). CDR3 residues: CASSLSGRANTGELFF. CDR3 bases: TGTGCCAGCAGCCTAAGTGGCAGGGCGAACACCGGGGAGCTGTTTTTT.

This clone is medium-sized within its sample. CDR3 in DNA: TGTGCCAGCAGCTTAGATGAGGTCACCGGGGAGCTGTTTTTT. As protein: CASSLDEVTGELFF. This sequence joins TRBV11-3 and TRBJ2-2; D remains unclear. CDR3 length equals 14 residues. Per germline, CDR1 SGHNT and CDR2 YENEEA. Deletions cut 0 bases from V and 4 bases from J, with 6 bases between.

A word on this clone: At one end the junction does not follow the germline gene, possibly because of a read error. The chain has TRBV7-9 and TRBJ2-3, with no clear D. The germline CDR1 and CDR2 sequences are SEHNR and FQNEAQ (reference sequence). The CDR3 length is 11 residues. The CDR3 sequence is CSSSRADTQYF. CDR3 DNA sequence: TGTTCCAGCAGCCGAGCGGATACGCAGTATTTT. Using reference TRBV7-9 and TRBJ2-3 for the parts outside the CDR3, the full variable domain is DTGVSQNPRHKITKRGQNVTFRCDPISEHNRLYWYRQTLGQGPEFLTYFQNEAQLEKSRLLSDRFSAERPKGSFSTLEIQRTEQGDSAMYLCSSSRADTQYFGPGTRLTVL.

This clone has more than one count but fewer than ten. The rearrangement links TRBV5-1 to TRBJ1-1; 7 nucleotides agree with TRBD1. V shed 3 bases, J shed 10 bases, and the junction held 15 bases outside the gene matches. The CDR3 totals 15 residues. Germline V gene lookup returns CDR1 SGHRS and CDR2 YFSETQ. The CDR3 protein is CASSSLQGGNRGAFF. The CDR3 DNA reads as TGCGCCAGCAGCTCCCTTCAGGGGGGTAATCGCGGAGCTTTCTTT.

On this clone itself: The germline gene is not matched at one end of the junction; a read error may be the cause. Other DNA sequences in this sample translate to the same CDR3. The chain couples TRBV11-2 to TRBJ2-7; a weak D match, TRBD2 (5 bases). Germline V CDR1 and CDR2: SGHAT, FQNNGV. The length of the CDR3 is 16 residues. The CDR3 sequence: CASSLEASSRSYEQYF. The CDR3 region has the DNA TGTGCCAGCAGCTTAGAGGCTAGCAGCAGATCCTATGAGCAGTACTTC.

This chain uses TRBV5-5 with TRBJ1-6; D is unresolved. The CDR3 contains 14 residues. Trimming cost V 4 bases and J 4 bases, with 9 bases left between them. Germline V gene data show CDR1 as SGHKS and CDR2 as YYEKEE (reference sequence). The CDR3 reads CASSPEEYNSPLHF. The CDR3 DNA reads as TGTGCCAGCAGCCCAGAGGAGTATAATTCACCCCTCCACTTT.

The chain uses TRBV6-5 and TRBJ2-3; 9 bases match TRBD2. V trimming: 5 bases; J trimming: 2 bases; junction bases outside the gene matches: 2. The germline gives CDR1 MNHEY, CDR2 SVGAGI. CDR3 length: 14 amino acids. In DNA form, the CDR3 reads TGTGCCAGCAGTGTAGCGGGGGACACAGATACGCAGTATTTT. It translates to CASSVAGDTDTQYF.

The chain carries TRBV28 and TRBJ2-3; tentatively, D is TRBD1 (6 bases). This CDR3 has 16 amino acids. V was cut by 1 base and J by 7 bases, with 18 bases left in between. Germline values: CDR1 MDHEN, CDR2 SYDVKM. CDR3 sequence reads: CASSLSSRTGKNTQYF. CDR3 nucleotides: TGTGCCAGCAGTTTATCCTCAAGAACAGGGAAAAATACGCAGTATTTT.

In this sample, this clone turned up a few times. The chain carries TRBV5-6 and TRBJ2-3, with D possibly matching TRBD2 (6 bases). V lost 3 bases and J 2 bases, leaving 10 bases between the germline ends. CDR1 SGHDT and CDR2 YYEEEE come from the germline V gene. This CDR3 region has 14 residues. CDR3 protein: CASSSGLNTDTQYF. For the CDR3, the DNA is TGTGCCAGCAGCTCGGGACTGAACACAGATACGCAGTATTTT.

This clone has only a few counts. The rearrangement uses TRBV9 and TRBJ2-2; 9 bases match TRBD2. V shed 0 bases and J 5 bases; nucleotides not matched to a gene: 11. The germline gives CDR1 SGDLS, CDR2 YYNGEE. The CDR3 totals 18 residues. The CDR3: CASSVGGREGPETGELFF. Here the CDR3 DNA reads TGTGCCAGCAGCGTAGGGGGGCGGGAGGGCCCGGAGACCGGGGAGCTGTTTTTT. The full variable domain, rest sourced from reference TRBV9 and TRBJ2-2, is DSGVTQTPKHLITATGQRVTLRCSPRSGDLSVYWYQQSLDQGLQFLIQYYNGEERAKGNILERFSAQQFPDLHSELNLSSLELGDSALYFCASSVGGREGPETGELFFGEGSRLTVL.

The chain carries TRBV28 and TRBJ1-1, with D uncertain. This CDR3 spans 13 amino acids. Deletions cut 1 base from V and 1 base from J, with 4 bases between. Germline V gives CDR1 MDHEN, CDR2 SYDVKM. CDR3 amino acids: CASSLFGNTEAFF. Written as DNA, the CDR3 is TGTGCCAGCAGTTTATTCGGGAACACTGAAGCTTTCTTT. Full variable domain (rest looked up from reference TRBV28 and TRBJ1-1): DVKVTQSSRYLVKRTGEKVFLECVQDMDHENMFWYRQDPGLGLRLIYFSYDVKMKEKGDIPEGYSVSREKKERFSLILESASTNQTSMYLCASSLFGNTEAFFGQGTRLTVV.

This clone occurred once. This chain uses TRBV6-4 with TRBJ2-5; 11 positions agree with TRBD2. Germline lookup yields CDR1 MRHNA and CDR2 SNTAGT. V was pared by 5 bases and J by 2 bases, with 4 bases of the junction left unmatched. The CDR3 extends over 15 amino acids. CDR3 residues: CASSPGTSGQETQYF. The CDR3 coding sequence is TGTGCCAGCAGTCCAGGGACTAGCGGACAAGAGACCCAGTACTTC.